One and the same sample provided the 20 T cell receptor beta chains below, sequenced in a study of Graves' ophthalmopathy and Graves' hyperthyroidism. Amplification targeted the TCR beta CDR3 regions, with RNA transcripts as the source material. Investigators did first-round RT-PCR with HTBI primers, then second-round multiplex PCR. One entry per CDR3 protein results from TCRdb running MiXCR on the multiplex PCR reads. In the table there are approximately 460,000 distinct CDR3 sequences, around an eighth of which are singletons. Material: blood. The source is a woman aged 25 to 39 with Graves' ophthalmopathy.

This clonotype came up many times. At one boundary the junction diverges from the germline segment, which might be a read error. This chain connects TRBV7-8 to TRBJ2-4, with TRBD2 as a possible D gene (6 bases). The V gene's germline CDR1 is SGHVS and CDR2 FQNEAQ. This CDR3 region has 19 residues. The CDR3 sequence is CASSSMGGAGIRAKNIKYF. CDR3 DNA sequence: TGTGCCAGCAGCTCGATGGGGGGAGCAGGGATTCGGGCCAAAAACATTAAGTACTTC.

This clonotype was recorded many times. The rearrangement uses TRBV4-1 and TRBJ1-2, with D perhaps TRBD1 (6 bases). CDR3 length: 19 residues. V was pared by 4 bases and J by 0 bases, with 24 bases between. The germline V gene has CDR1 MGHRA and CDR2 YSYEKL. The CDR3 here is CASSLPPRDILRPNYGYTF. The CDR3 DNA sequence: TGCGCCAGCAGCCTCCCCCCCCGGGACATCCTCCGTCCTAACTATGGCTACACCTTC.

This clonotype was detected ten times or more. The J gene is TRBJ1-5, the V gene TRBV28; TRBD1 might be the D (6 bases). CDR1 and CDR2 from the germline V gene are MDHEN and SYDVKM. The CDR3 spans 13 residues. Trimming stripped 6 bases from V and 2 bases from J, with 8 bases between. This CDR3 reads CASRWTGNQPQHF. The CDR3 nucleotides are TGTGCCAGCAGGTGGACAGGCAATCAGCCCCAGCATTTT.

In its sample, this clonotype was seen many times. J is TRBJ2-7 and V is TRBV9; no clear D gene. CDR1 and CDR2 from the germline V gene are SGDLS and YYNGEE. The CDR3 is made up of 12 amino acids. V gave up 7 bases and J gave up 2 bases, with 10 bases separating them. For the CDR3, the DNA is TGTGCCAGCGGGGTTTTAACCTACGAGCAGTACTTC. This codes for CASGVLTYEQYF.

This clonotype occurred many times. The chain uses TRBV29-1 and TRBJ2-7; 8 bases are a match to TRBD2. The CDR3 has 15 residues. CDR1 is SQVTM, CDR2 ANQGSEA, per germline. V dropped 6 bases and J dropped 6; count of bases not matched to a gene: 16. The CDR3 loop is CSVGGTSSSYVEQYF. CDR3 DNA: TGCAGCGTAGGAGGGACTAGTTCTTCGTACGTCGAGCAGTACTTC.

In this sample, this clonotype turned up many times. The germline gene is not matched at one end of the junction; a read error may be the cause. The rearrangement links TRBV2 to TRBJ2-7; tentative D call: TRBD1 (6 bases). CDR1 and CDR2 (germline): SNHLY, FYNNEI. CDR3 length: 13 amino acids. The CDR3 here is CASTGDNYYEQYF. In nucleotides, the CDR3 is TGCGCCAGCACCGGGGACAACTACTACGAGCAGTACTTC.

This clonotype was counted between two and nine times. This chain links TRBV6-2 or TRBV6-3 with TRBJ2-2, with TRBD2 matching 10 bases. The V gene end was trimmed by 11 bases and the J gene end by 2 bases; junction bases not matched to a gene: 11. This CDR3 is 16 amino acids long. The germline CDR1 and CDR2 sequences are MNHEY and SVGEGT. The CDR3 spells CAGRASGGDNTGELFF. In DNA, the CDR3 is TGTGCCGGAAGGGCTAGCGGGGGCGATAACACCGGGGAGCTGTTTTTT.

This clonotype was seen at least ten times. The chain joins TRBV11-1 to TRBJ2-7; 7 nucleotides align to TRBD1. The V and J ends lost 5 bases and 6 bases, in that order; junction bases with no gene match: 7. This CDR3 contains 13 residues. Germline V CDR1 and CDR2: SGHAT, FQDESV (reference sequence). DNA for the CDR3: TGTGCCAGCAGCGACAGGGCCTCCGTCGAGCAGTACTTC. This gives the protein CASSDRASVEQYF.

This clonotype came up many times. The chain is built from TRBV6-1 and TRBJ1-1; D gene ambiguous. CDR3 length equals 11 residues. V lost 8 bases to trimming and J lost 1 base, with 5 bases between them. The germline V gene has CDR1 MNHNS and CDR2 SASEGT. DNA of the CDR3: TGTGCCAGCGAAAGGAACACTGAAGCTTTCTTT. Residues: CASERNTEAFF.

This clonotype was seen at least ten times. This chain joins TRBV6-1 and TRBJ1-2; tentative D call: TRBD1 (5 bases). V was clipped by 3 bases and J by 6 bases, with 17 bases between them. The CDR3 runs 15 residues. Germline CDR1 is MNHNS and CDR2 is SASEGT. The CDR3 region is CASSEGRQSVNGYTF. CDR3 in DNA: TGTGCCAGCAGTGAGGGTCGACAGTCCGTAAATGGCTACACCTTC.

This clonotype occurred many times. J is TRBJ1-1 and V is TRBV19; a weak D match, TRBD1 (5 bases). V shed 2 bases and J shed 5 bases, with 15 bases lying between them. The CDR3 covers 15 residues. CDR1 is LNHDA and CDR2 is SQIVND in the germline V gene (reference sequence). The CDR3 nucleotides read TGTGCCAGTAGTATATCTCGTCAGGGAAGAACTGAAGCTTTCTTT. Its translation is CASSISRQGRTEAFF.

This clonotype was found many times. This chain uses TRBV20-1 with TRBJ1-5; maybe TRBD1 (5 bases). The CDR3 is 14 amino acids. V was shortened by 4 bases and J by 5 bases, with 15 bases between the two germline ends. From germline, CDR1 is DFQATT and CDR2 SNEGSKA (reference sequence). The CDR3, as DNA: TGCAGTGCTACACGGGACCGGCTCGATCAGCCCCAGCATTTT. The encoded protein is CSATRDRLDQPQHF.

There are a few counts of this clonotype. This chain links TRBV14 with TRBJ1-2; D is ambiguous. The CDR3 has 15 amino acids. V shed 4 bases and J shed 8 bases, with 20 bases lying between them. Germline CDR1 is SGHDN and CDR2 is FVKESK. In nucleotides, the CDR3 is TGTGCCAGCAGCCCTTTTGGCGGGCCTGGAGAGGGCTACACCTTC. Protein product: CASSPFGGPGEGYTF.

This clonotype was observed at least ten times. The V call is TRBV7-8, the J call TRBJ2-2; unclear D gene. The V gene lost 1 base and the J gene lost 6 bases, with 18 bases spanning the gap. The CDR3 is 17 amino acids. Germline V CDR1 and CDR2: SGHVS, FQNEAQ. The CDR3 sequence is CASSLGSGRPNAGELFF. CDR3 sequence (DNA): TGTGCCAGCAGCTTAGGTTCCGGACGCCCCAACGCCGGGGAGCTGTTTTTT.

This clonotype was counted only a few times. The rearrangement uses TRBV6-1 and TRBJ1-6; D gene ambiguous. This CDR3 is built from 11 residues. The germline V gene encodes CDR1 MNHNS and CDR2 SASEGT. The CDR3 nucleotides read TGTGTAGGAATGTATAATTCACCCCTCCACTTT. Translation: CVGMYNSPLHF.

This clonotype appeared many times. The chain carries TRBV7-3 and TRBJ2-7; weak D call: TRBD2 (6 bases). Germline V gives CDR1 SGHTA, CDR2 FQGTGA. This CDR3 is built from 14 residues. Trimming took off 5 bases at V and 0 bases at J, with 11 bases between the two ends. Here the CDR3 DNA reads TGTGCCAGCAGCCCGAGCGGGCTCTCCTACGAGCAGTACTTC. Translating it yields CASSPSGLSYEQYF. The full variable domain, in which reference TRBV7-3 and TRBJ2-7 provide the parts outside the CDR3, is GAGVSQTPSNKVTEKGKYVELRCDPISGHTALYWYRQSLGQGPEFLIYFQGTGAADDSGLPNDRFFAVRPEGSVSTLKIQRTERGDSAVYLCASSPSGLSYEQYFGPGTRLTVT.

This clonotype was picked up many times. This chain connects TRBV11-2 to TRBJ1-1, with 7 positions matching TRBD1. Germline V gene lookup returns CDR1 SGHAT and CDR2 FQNNGV. This CDR3 is 15 amino acids long. V shed 2 bases, J shed 1 base, and the junction held 4 bases outside the gene matches. CDR3 DNA sequence: TGTGCCAGCAGCTTAAGGAGGGACAGGAACACTGAAGCTTTCTTT. This codes for CASSLRRDRNTEAFF.

There are a few counts of this clonotype. The chain recombines TRBV4-2 with TRBJ1-6; unclear D gene. The CDR3 is 13 amino acids. Germline V CDR1 and CDR2: LGHNA, YNFKEQ. V lost 0 bases, J lost 10 bases, and 7 bases lay in between. The CDR3: CASSQDVRSPLHF. In DNA form, the CDR3 reads TGTGCCAGCAGCCAAGATGTGCGCTCACCCCTCCACTTT.

The chain carries TRBV3-1 and TRBJ2-2; no clear D. This CDR3 is built from 13 residues. Germline V lookup: CDR1 LGHDT, CDR2 YNNKEL (reference sequence). With 5 bases removed from V and 4 bases from J, the gap between germline ends came to 8 bases. CDR3 protein: CASSSLGTGELFF. CDR3 DNA sequence: TGTGCCAGCAGCTCCCTTGGCACCGGGGAGCTGTTTTTT. The full variable domain, completed using reference TRBV3-1 and TRBJ2-2, is DTAVSQTPKYLVTQMGNDKSIKCEQNLGHDTMYWYKQDSKKFLKIMFSYNNKELIINETVPNRFSPKSPDKAHLNLHINSLELGDSAVYFCASSSLGTGELFFGEGSRLTVL.

This clonotype has only a few counts. This sequence joins TRBV4-2 and TRBJ2-2; tentatively, D is TRBD2 (5 bases). This CDR3 has 15 amino acids. V was pared by 1 base and J by 2 bases, with 8 bases between. Per germline, CDR1 LGHNA and CDR2 YNFKEQ. The CDR3 spells CASSQVRGNTGELFF. The CDR3 coding sequence is TGTGCCAGCAGCCAAGTTCGGGGTAACACCGGGGAGCTGTTTTTT.